The subject of this entry is one T cell receptor beta chain. Its target antigen remains unknown. Base quality data are lacking; no much larger clone is found one base away. Each collaborating institution followed its own protocols to collect whole blood in K2EDTA tubes. For TCRbeta analysis, collaborator samples were shipped as frozen whole blood, as isolated PBMCs, or as DNA extracted from either sample type. The CDR3 spans 15 residues, from the cysteine through the phenylalanine. Left in the record is the CDR3 DNA by itself, 45 bases read in frame from the first base. The junction shows trimming of 3 bases on V and 6 bases on J, and the gene matches do not reach 4 bases of it. In the germline V gene, CDR1 corresponds to LGHNA and CDR2 to YSLEER. This sample is part of a study of blood T cell repertoires in COVID-19 (dated by TCRdb to about 2020). Background on the whole study: The collaborator samples originated in the United States, Italy and Spain and spanned the acute and convalescent phases of COVID-19. The material from the prospective study consisted of cDNA or gDNA derived from T cells, B-cell-depleted T cells, or PBMCs. Samples came from the ongoing ImmuneRACE study (first 160 participants) plus 1,254 subjects from 6 global collaborators. A de-identified subject ID, COVID-19 status, age in years and sex were almost always included in the sample metadata. The repertoires were released in a freely available public database meant as a resource for research on the immune response to SARS-CoV-2. Subjects who had been exposed to COVID-19, were actively infected with it, or had recovered from it provided the deeply sampled blood TCRbeta repertoires that made up the dataset. HLA class I and class II types, where available, came from metadata supplied by the sample provider rather than from assay-based typing. Study-level results and caveats: The quantity of clinical and demographic metadata differed by source and by participant and was supplied without curation.

TCRbeta CDR3 regions were amplified from genomic DNA using the immunoSEQ Assay, a bias-controlled multiplex PCR. In the paper's pipeline: The number of nucleated cells in each sample was estimated by amplification of reference gene primers within the assay. Sequence reads were collapsed and filtered to measure the absolute abundance of every unique TCRbeta CDR3 rearrangement. Productive Simpson clonality was computed per sample as the square root of Simpson's diversity index over productive rearrangements. This immuneACCESS table, as held by TCRdb, lists in-frame sequences with V and J called but not all clones. Of the missing ones, under half trace to an unresolved V gene in checked studies; the others have no known cause. V, J and clone size were drawn from that table, and D and trimming were deduced from the DNA. Present in this sample are about 74,000 clones, 80% to 90% of which were seen just once. The ten largest clonotypes hold approximately 35% of the sample.

This TCR came from a man between 70 and 80 years old with acute or convalescent COVID-19. Sequenced sample: peripheral blood. The rearranged chain carries TRBV4-3 and TRBJ1-4; 10 of the junction bases match TRBD1. Here is the DNA: TGCGCCAGCAGCCAGGGACAGGGGAGGGATGAAAAACTGTTTTTT. Its protein product is CASSQGQGRDEKLFF.